This TCR beta chain was recovered during a study of control samples from healthy donors and cancer patients. Profiling relied on immunoSEQ multiplex PCR, and the TCRdb table lists in-frame clones only, not all of them. This sample has about 79,000 clones, with more than 85% found just once. Germline V gene lookup returns CDR1 SGHTA and CDR2 FQGTGA. Deletions cut 2 bases from V and 0 bases from J, with 8 bases between. The CDR3 spans 15 residues. The specimen was PBMCs. The chain recombines TRBV7-3 with TRBJ1-3; unclear D gene. The clonotype originates from a woman in her thirties or forties with lung cancer. The CDR3 DNA is TGTGCCAGCAGCTTATCGGGAGACTCTGGAAACACCATATATTTT. Translation: CASSLSGDSGNTIYF.